This TCR beta chain was profiled in a study of blood T cells in healthy people across ages. RNA extraction gave at least 5.5 micrograms of total RNA per sample. Findings of the study overall: Percentage of naive T cells showed a strong correlation with TCR beta diversity.

For the second PCR, which ran for roughly 6 to 12 cycles, a sample-barcoded 5' primer and a J-beta primer mix were used. Per sample, CDR3-containing paired-end reads numbered at least 2.5 million. TCRdb analysed the 5' RACE reads with MiXCR anew, one entry per CDR3 protein. The sample carries just over 800,000 distinct CDR3 sequences, approximately 65% recorded once. The germline CDR1 and CDR2 sequences are DFQATT and SNEGSKA (reference sequence). The CDR3 spans 13 residues. On this clonotype itself: The target antigen is unknown.

The source material was blood. The receptor comes from a man between 25 and 39 years old in good health. The chain links TRBV20-1 to TRBJ2-4; D may be TRBD2 (7 bases). TRBJ2-7 matches the DNA end more closely, so the J call is doubtful. The CDR3 reads CSALSGDTYEQYF. DNA for the CDR3: TGCAGTGCTTTAAGCGGGGACACCTACGAGCAGTACTTC.